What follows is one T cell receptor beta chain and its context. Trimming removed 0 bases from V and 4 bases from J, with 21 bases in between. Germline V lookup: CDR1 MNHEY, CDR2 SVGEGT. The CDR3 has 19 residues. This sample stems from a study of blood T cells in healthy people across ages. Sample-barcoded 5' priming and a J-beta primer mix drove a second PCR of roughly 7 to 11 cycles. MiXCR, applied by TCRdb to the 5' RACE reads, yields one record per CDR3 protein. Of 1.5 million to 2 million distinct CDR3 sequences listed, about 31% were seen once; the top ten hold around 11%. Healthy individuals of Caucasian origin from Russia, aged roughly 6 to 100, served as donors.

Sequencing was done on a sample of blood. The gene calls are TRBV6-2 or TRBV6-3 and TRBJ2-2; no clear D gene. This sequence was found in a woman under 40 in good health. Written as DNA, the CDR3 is TGTGCCAGCAGTTACTCGATTGGAGACCGCGCGGTCAGCACCGGGGAGCTGTTTTTT. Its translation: CASSYSIGDRAVSTGELFF.